These T cell receptor beta chains were read from a single sample in a study of blood T cell repertoires in COVID-19. Sequencing used immunoSEQ multiplex PCR; TCRdb keeps in-frame clones, though not all of them. The profile shows fewer than 500,000 clones, 75% to 90% of them singletons. Sequencing was done on a sample of peripheral blood. The receptors come from a woman younger than 45 with active or convalescent COVID-19. Each CDR3 is given with its conserved first and last residue. Each record gives: D gene, V gene, J gene, clone size, CDR3 protein, CDR3 DNA. A D gene is named only where the DNA matches it firmly. For some rows the clone size is stated as once, few or many, or as a class when expanded; others skip it.

>-|TRBV10-2|TRBJ1-1|-
CASSESFGIEAFF
TGCGCCAGCAGTGAGTCGTTTGGCATTGAAGCTTTCTTT
>-|TRBV18|TRBJ1-1|once
CASSPPSGARRNTEAFF
TGTGCCAGCTCACCACCATCAGGGGCTCGCCGGAACACTGAAGCTTTCTTT
>TRBD2|TRBV6-5|TRBJ2-1|-
CASTAVAGGPNEQFF
TGTGCCAGCACCGCGGTAGCGGGAGGGCCAAATGAGCAGTTCTTC
>TRBD2|TRBV7-2|TRBJ2-7|-
CASSLSPASGTYEQYF
TGTGCCAGCAGCTTATCACCGGCGAGCGGGACCTACGAGCAGTACTTC
>-|TRBV10-3|TRBJ1-2|-
CAIPGTNYGYTF
TGTGCCATCCCAGGGACAAACTATGGCTACACCTTC
>TRBD2|TRBV6-5|TRBJ2-1|-
CASNTAGGLYNEQFF
TGTGCCAGCAACACAGCGGGAGGGCTCTACAATGAGCAGTTCTTC
>TRBD2|TRBV7-2|TRBJ2-1|-
CASSASGGPYNEQFF
TGTGCCAGCAGCGCCAGCGGGGGGCCATACAATGAGCAGTTCTTC
>-|TRBV20-1|TRBJ1-2|-
CSASYIDWGHTNYGYTF
TGCAGTGCTAGTTATATTGATTGGGGACACACTAACTATGGCTACACCTTC
>-|TRBV10-3|TRBJ1-2|-
CAVGAYGYTF
TGTGCCGTCGGAGCCTATGGCTACACCTTC
>TRBD2|TRBV7-9|TRBJ2-7|once
CASSLLSGTSEQYF
TGTGCCAGCAGCTTACTTAGCGGGACAAGCGAGCAGTACTTC
>-|TRBV10-3|TRBJ2-3|-
CAISGRLQGTDTQYF
TGTGCCATCAGTGGGCGCCTTCAGGGCACAGATACGCAGTATTTT
>TRBD2|TRBV28|TRBJ2-7|once
CASRPLSGSTGEQYF
TGTGCCAGCAGGCCCCTAAGCGGGAGTACGGGGGAGCAGTACTTC
>TRBD1|TRBV11-2|TRBJ1-2|once
CASSLDSGGRGYTF
TGTGCCAGCAGCTTAGATTCAGGGGGCCGTGGCTACACCTTC
>TRBD1|TRBV18|TRBJ2-2|-
CASSPEMDRSGTGELFF
TGTGCCAGCTCACCGGAAATGGACAGGTCGGGCACCGGGGAGCTGTTTTTT
>TRBD1|TRBV19|TRBJ1-2|-
CASSSPGQGFYGYTF
TGTGCCAGTAGTTCTCCGGGACAGGGGTTCTATGGCTACACCTTC
>-|TRBV7-2|TRBJ1-3|-
CASSLQGKGNTIYF
TGTGCCAGCAGCTTACAGGGGAAAGGAAACACCATATATTTT
>TRBD1|TRBV19|TRBJ1-1|-
CASSILPGQGTEAFF
TGTGCCAGTAGTATACTTCCCGGACAGGGAACTGAAGCTTTCTTT
>TRBD1|TRBV2|TRBJ2-5|-
CASSEMLPGQGGQETQYF
TGTGCCAGCAGTGAAATGTTACCGGGACAGGGGGGCCAAGAGACCCAGTACTTC
>-|TRBV7-8|TRBJ2-7|-
CASSSFRLQTIYEQYF
TGTGCCAGCAGCTCCTTTCGGTTACAGACCATTTACGAGCAGTACTTC
>-|TRBV5-6|TRBJ1-1|-
CASSLAGGVEAFF
TGTGCCAGCAGCTTGGCCGGGGGAGTTGAAGCTTTCTTT
>-|TRBV6-1|TRBJ1-3|-
CASSDPMGQSGNTIYF
TGTGCCAGCAGTGATCCTATGGGACAAAGTGGAAACACCATATATTTT
>TRBD1|TRBV3-1/TRBV3-2|TRBJ2-7|once
CASRPGQAGPYEQYF
TGTGCCAGCAGACCGGGACAGGCCGGTCCCTACGAGCAGTACTTC
>TRBD1|TRBV7-9|TRBJ1-6|few
CASTSGQGNSPLHF
TGTGCCAGCACCTCGGGACAGGGGAACTCACCCCTCCACTTT
>TRBD1|TRBV28|TRBJ2-3|-
CASSLHQGGTDTQYF
TGTGCCAGCAGTTTACACCAGGGGGGCACAGATACGCAGTATTTT
>-|TRBV29-1|TRBJ1-1|-
CSAGTPEAFF
TGCAGCGCCGGGACACCTGAAGCTTTCTTT
>-|TRBV5-5|TRBJ2-2|-
CASSFLGELFF
TGTGCCAGCAGCTTCTTGGGGGAGCTGTTTTTT
>-|TRBV5-6|TRBJ2-3|-
CASSLNWGQGDTQYF
TGTGCCAGCAGCTTGAATTGGGGGCAAGGAGATACGCAGTATTTT
>TRBD1|TRBV29-1|TRBJ2-7|-
CSAQPGQGLEQYF
TGCAGCGCCCAACCGGGACAGGGACTCGAGCAGTACTTC